The 32 T cell receptor beta chains below come from one sample, sequenced in a study of blood T cell repertoires in COVID-19. The protocol was immunoSEQ multiplex PCR, while the TCRdb copy is restricted to in-frame clones and leaves out a portion. The sample lists some 410,000 clones, 88% seen once, with over 0.9% in the top ten. Input material: PBMCs or T cells enriched from blood (not recorded which). The source of these receptors is a woman aged 25 to 39 with acute COVID-19.

The CDR3 DNA reads as TGCAGTGCTAGTAGAGCCACGGACTTCGGCTACACCTTC. Amino acid sequence: CSASRATDFGYTF. The V gene is TRBV20-1, the J gene TRBJ1-2, with no clear D. Trimming left V 3 bases short and J 8 bases short, with 16 bases between. The CDR3 is 13 residues long. CDR1 is DFQATT and CDR2 is SNEGSKA in the germline V gene (reference sequence).

The gene calls are TRBV29-1 and TRBJ2-2, with 11 positions matching TRBD1. V shed 6 bases and J 6 bases; nucleotides not matched to a gene: 6. CDR3 size: 14 residues. Germline assignment: CDR1 SQVTM and CDR2 ANQGSEA. The CDR3 nucleotides are TGCAGCGTGACTGGGACAGGGGGGCCCGGGGAGCTGTTTTTT. Translated: CSVTGTGGPGELFF.

The chain has TRBV2 and TRBJ2-3; perhaps TRBD2 as D (6 bases). CDR3 length: 16 residues. Trimming stripped 2 bases from V and 1 base from J, with 13 bases between. CDR1 and CDR2 (germline): SNHLY, FYNNEI. CDR3 residues: CASSENGGARTDTQYF. As DNA, the CDR3 is TGTGCCAGCAGTGAAAACGGAGGGGCACGCACAGATACGCAGTATTTT.

The chain has TRBV20-1 and TRBJ2-7; no definite D call. Trimming shortened V by 3 bases and J by 5 bases, and 17 bases separated the two germline ends. The CDR3 length is 14 residues. Per germline, CDR1 DFQATT and CDR2 SNEGSKA (reference sequence). The CDR3 DNA follows: TGCAGTGCTAGTTGGTGGGCCAGACCGAACGAGCAGTACTTC. Its translation: CSASWWARPNEQYF.

The genes are TRBV30 and TRBJ1-5; D may be TRBD1 (6 bases). Germline values: CDR1 GTSNPN, CDR2 SVGIG (reference sequence). CDR3 length equals 16 residues. Trimming removed 3 bases from V and 4 bases from J, with 19 bases in between. The CDR3, as DNA: TGTGCCTGGAGCGCCAGGGGCGAGGGGGGGAATCAGCCCCAGCATTTT. Protein: CAWSARGEGGNQPQHF. The whole variable domain, filled in from reference TRBV30 and TRBJ1-5, reads SQTIHQWPATLVQPVGSPLSLECTVEGTSNPNLYWYRQAAGRGLQLLFYSVGIGQISSEVPQNLSASRPQDRQFILSSKKLLLSDSGFYLCAWSARGEGGNQPQHFGDGTRLSIL.

This sequence joins TRBV5-1 and TRBJ1-2; 8 nucleotides align to TRBD1. The V gene end was trimmed by 1 base and the J gene end by 2 bases; junction bases not matched to a gene: 4. This CDR3 has 15 residues. Per the germline V gene, CDR1 is SGHRS and CDR2 is YFSETQ. The CDR3 nucleotides are TGCGCCAGCAGCTTGATACAGGGGGGAAACTATGGCTACACCTTC. The encoded protein is CASSLIQGGNYGYTF.

V and J are TRBV5-5 and TRBJ2-7; D not resolved. V was cut by 0 bases and J by 1 base, with 8 bases left in between. This CDR3 is 14 amino acids long. Germline CDR1 and CDR2: SGHKS and YYEKEE (reference sequence). The CDR3 region is CASSLGAGSYEQYF. CDR3 DNA sequence: TGTGCCAGCAGCTTGGGTGCAGGTTCCTACGAGCAGTACTTC.

The gene calls are TRBV7-9 and TRBJ1-2, with D tentatively TRBD1 (5 bases). CDR1 is SEHNR and CDR2 is FQNEAQ in the germline V gene (reference sequence). This CDR3 is built from 13 residues. The ends were cut back, 5 bases at V and 1 base at J, with 8 bases in the middle. CDR3 in DNA: TGTGCCAGCAGCCCGGGACTTAACTATGGCTACACCTTC. The encoded protein is CASSPGLNYGYTF.

The chain recombines TRBV6-5 with TRBJ1-2, with D possibly TRBD1 on 6 matching bases. The V and J ends lost 6 bases and 8 bases respectively, with 16 bases between them. The CDR3 has 13 amino acids. In germline, CDR1 is MNHEY, CDR2 SVGAGI. As DNA, the CDR3 is TGTGCCAGCAGCCGCGACAGGTCGAAGGGCTACACCTTC. Protein product: CASSRDRSKGYTF.

The chain couples TRBV6-1 to TRBJ1-3; no clear D gene. The CDR3 is 12 residues long. Germline V gene sequence: CDR1 MNHNS, CDR2 SASEGT. Trimming stripped 1 base from V and 4 bases from J, with 2 bases between. The DNA of the CDR3 is TGTGCCAGCAGTGAAGTAGGAAACACCATATATTTT. Amino acid sequence: CASSEVGNTIYF.

The V and J genes are TRBV6-5 and TRBJ1-4; 7 nucleotides match TRBD1. Per germline, CDR1 MNHEY and CDR2 SVGAGI. This CDR3 is built from 14 residues. Trimming removed 6 bases from V and 2 bases from J; junction bases left unmatched: 3. The CDR3 DNA reads TGTGCCAGCAGGGCAGGGGGGACTAATGAAAAACTGTTTTTT. Translated, it gives CASRAGGTNEKLFF.

The chain uses TRBV30 and TRBJ2-1; 7 positions match TRBD1. Per germline, CDR1 GTSNPN and CDR2 SVGIG (reference sequence). The CDR3 sequence is 12 residues long. Trimming cost V 8 bases and J 7 bases; bases outside gene matches: 8. The CDR3 DNA reads as TGTGCCAAGACAGGGATAAGGAATGAGCAGTTCTTC. Translation gives CAKTGIRNEQFF. Together with reference TRBV30 and TRBJ2-1, the CDR3 gives the full variable domain: SQTIHQWPATLVQPVGSPLSLECTVEGTSNPNLYWYRQAAGRGLQLLFYSVGIGQISSEVPQNLSASRPQDRQFILSSKKLLLSDSGFYLCAKTGIRNEQFFGPGTRLTVL.

The chain uses TRBV19 and TRBJ2-5; TRBD2 aligns across 8 bases. V was clipped by 7 bases and J by 2 bases; unmatched bases: 9. The CDR3 consists of 15 residues. The germline V gene encodes CDR1 LNHDA and CDR2 SQIVND (reference sequence). The CDR3 spells CASTPGGAEQETQYF. The CDR3 region has the DNA TGTGCCAGTACTCCCGGGGGGGCGGAACAAGAGACCCAGTACTTC.

Comments on this clone: The sample has other DNA sequences that encode this CDR3 too. The genes are TRBV7-3 and TRBJ2-7; 9 nucleotides agree with TRBD1. This CDR3 region has 13 residues. Germline-derived CDR1 and CDR2 are SGHTA and FQGTGA. The V segment lost 5 bases and the J segment 4 bases; nucleotides outside the gene matches: 3. The CDR3 loop is CASSPGTGYEQYF. The CDR3 region has the DNA TGTGCCAGCAGCCCCGGGACAGGGTACGAGCAGTACTTC.

This CDR3 reads CASTQQGTLETQYF. CDR3 DNA sequence: TGTGCCAGCACCCAACAGGGGACCCTGGAGACCCAGTACTTC. The chain links TRBV11-2 to TRBJ2-5; TRBD1 agrees at 7 bases. The trim removed 7 bases at V and 5 bases at J, leaving 10 bases unmatched. Germline CDR1 is SGHAT and CDR2 is FQNNGV. The CDR3 has 14 amino acids.

The rearrangement uses TRBV5-4 and TRBJ1-4, with D possibly TRBD1 on 6 matching bases. The CDR3 spans 15 residues. CDR1 SGHNT and CDR2 YYREEE come from the germline V gene (reference sequence). V lost 1 base to trimming and J lost 4 bases, with 11 bases between them. CDR3 loop: CASSLSGQSNEKLFF. CDR3 sequence (DNA): TGTGCCAGCAGCTTGAGCGGACAGAGTAATGAAAAACTGTTTTTT.

The J gene is TRBJ2-2, the V gene TRBV23-1; 8 bases align to TRBD1. TRBV23-1 is filed as an ORF, its function uncertain. After removal of 8 bases from V and 6 bases from J, the junction contained 11 bases not matched to a gene. This CDR3 is built from 15 residues. The CDR3 is CASVNGTGKPGELFF. CDR3 nucleotides: TGCGCCAGCGTTAACGGGACAGGAAAACCCGGGGAGCTGTTTTTT.

The rearrangement uses TRBV18 and TRBJ2-7; D remains unclear. The CDR3 runs to 14 residues. The V gene lost 3 bases and the J gene lost 3 bases, with 12 bases spanning the gap. The germline CDR1 and CDR2 sequences are KGHSH and LQKENI. The CDR3 is CASSPSRLYYEQYF. The CDR3 DNA reads TGTGCCAGCTCACCTTCCAGGCTCTACTACGAGCAGTACTTC.

CDR3 DNA: TGTGCCAGCAGTTCGACGACAGGATCCTTCCGCACAGATACGCAGTATTTT. Translating gives CASSSTTGSFRTDTQYF. The chain uses TRBV7-3 and TRBJ2-3; a possible D gene is TRBD1 (6 bases). The CDR3 length is 17 residues. CDR1 is SGHTA, CDR2 FQGTGA, per germline. The V and J ends lost 6 bases and 1 base respectively, with 20 bases between them.

The chain is built from TRBV11-3 and TRBJ2-2; TRBD2 aligns across 7 bases. V shed 3 bases, J shed 2 bases, and the junction held 6 bases outside the gene matches. CDR3 size: 16 residues. The germline V gene encodes CDR1 SGHNT and CDR2 YENEEA. CDR3 sequence: CASSLVGGGNTGELFF. The CDR3 nucleotides read TGTGCCAGCAGCTTGGTAGGCGGGGGAAACACCGGGGAGCTGTTTTTT.

The chain has TRBV30 and TRBJ2-3, with TRBD2 matching over 10 bases. CDR3 length: 14 residues. The V gene's germline CDR1 is GTSNPN and CDR2 SVGIG (reference sequence). Trimming cost V 0 bases and J 6 bases; bases outside gene matches: 3. CDR3 protein: CAWSVGTSVDTQYF. In DNA, the CDR3 is TGTGCCTGGAGTGTGGGGACTAGCGTGGATACGCAGTATTTT.

Written as DNA, the CDR3 is TGCGCCAGCAGCTTCGCCTCGGGACAGGGAAACTATGGCTACACCTTC. As protein: CASSFASGQGNYGYTF. This sequence joins TRBV5-1 and TRBJ1-2; 9 bases agree with TRBD1. Trimming cost V 2 bases and J 2 bases; bases outside gene matches: 7. The CDR3 covers 16 residues. Germline V gene sequence: CDR1 SGHRS, CDR2 YFSETQ. The variable domain in full, completed from reference TRBV5-1 and TRBJ1-2, reads KAGVTQTPRYLIKTRGQQVTLSCSPISGHRSVSWYQQTPGQGLQFLFEYFSETQRNKGNFPGRFSGRQFSNSRSEMNVSTLELGDSALYLCASSFASGQGNYGYTFGSGTRLTVV.

The V and J genes are TRBV7-2 and TRBJ2-2, with 8 bases fitting TRBD1. CDR1 and CDR2 from the germline V gene are SGHTA and FQGNSA. This CDR3 contains 15 residues. V was clipped by 7 bases and J by 7 bases; unmatched bases: 11. The CDR3 coding sequence is TGTGCCAGCACAGGACAGGGCCAAATTCACGGGGAGCTGTTTTTT. It specifies CASTGQGQIHGELFF. Together with reference TRBV7-2 and TRBJ2-2, the CDR3 gives the full variable domain: GAGVSQSPSNKVTEKGKDVELRCDPISGHTALYWYRQSLGQGLEFLIYFQGNSAPDKSGLPSDRFSAERTGGSVSTLTIQRTQQEDSAVYLCASTGQGQIHGELFFGEGSRLTVL.

The rearrangement links TRBV2 to TRBJ2-1; 9 positions match TRBD2. Germline assignment: CDR1 SNHLY and CDR2 FYNNEI. The length of the CDR3 is 15 residues. The trim removed 6 bases at V and 3 bases at J, leaving 6 bases unmatched. The CDR3 DNA reads TGTGCCAGCAGAGTCCTAGCGGGGCGCTACAATGAGCAGTTCTTC. Its translation is CASRVLAGRYNEQFF.

This chain connects TRBV2 to TRBJ1-6; TRBD1 matches 8 bases. The CDR3 contains 15 residues. With 5 bases clipped from V and 9 bases from J, the junction kept 9 bases outside the gene matches. The V gene's germline CDR1 is SNHLY and CDR2 FYNNEI. CDR3 amino acids: CASSRGQGLASPLHF. The CDR3 DNA reads as TGTGCCAGCAGTAGAGGACAGGGCTTGGCTTCACCCCTCCACTTT.

The DNA for the CDR3 is TGTGCCAGCAGTCTGGGACAGGCTAGAGGGGAACAGTTCTTC. Its translation: CASSLGQARGEQFF. This chain connects TRBV27 to TRBJ2-1; 8 bases fit TRBD1. CDR1 is MNHEY, CDR2 SMNVEV, per germline (reference sequence). CDR3 length: 14 residues. J was trimmed by 13 bases and V by 5 bases; bases with no gene match: 13.

The chain is built from TRBV5-1 and TRBJ2-7; weak D call: TRBD1 (6 bases). Trimming cost V 0 bases and J 4 bases, with 14 bases left between them. The CDR3 has 15 amino acids. Germline CDR1 SGHRS, CDR2 YFSETQ. CDR3 sequence reads: CASSLVPGTQYEQYF. The CDR3 DNA reads TGCGCCAGCAGCTTGGTACCCGGGACACAGTACGAGCAGTACTTC.

This sequence joins TRBV5-6 and TRBJ2-7; a possible D gene is TRBD1 (6 bases). There are 17 residues in the CDR3. The germline gives CDR1 SGHDT, CDR2 YYEEEE. V lost 4 bases, J lost 3 bases, and 23 bases lay in between. CDR3 in amino acids: CASSGGRDNYYYYEQYF. In DNA form, the CDR3 reads TGTGCCAGCAGCGGGGGCCGGGACAATTACTACTACTACGAGCAGTACTTC.

The chain uses TRBV5-6 and TRBJ2-5; the match to TRBD2 covers 7 bases. Trimming cost V 4 bases and J 2 bases; bases outside gene matches: 8. The CDR3 runs to 15 residues. CDR1 and CDR2 from the germline V gene are SGHDT and YYEEEE. The CDR3 DNA sequence: TGTGCCAGCAGCGCCAAGGGCGGGGGACAAGAGACCCAGTACTTC. This encodes CASSAKGGGQETQYF. Using reference TRBV5-6 and TRBJ2-5 for the parts outside the CDR3, the full variable domain is DAGVTQSPTHLIKTRGQQVTLRCSPKSGHDTVSWYQQALGQGPQFIFQYYEEEERQRGNFPDRFSGHQFPNYSSELNVNALLLGDSALYLCASSAKGGGQETQYFGPGTRLLVL.

The gene calls are TRBV10-3 and TRBJ2-1, with 9 bases identical to TRBD2. After removal of 0 bases from V and 5 bases from J, the junction contained 14 bases not matched to a gene. The CDR3 loop spans 19 amino acids. Germline CDR1 and CDR2: ENHRY and SYGVKD. The CDR3 reads CAISESNIPGTSRNNEQFF. CDR3 bases: TGTGCCATCAGTGAGTCGAATATACCTGGGACTAGCAGGAACAATGAGCAGTTCTTC.

The CDR3 is CASSPLAGGPEQYF. CDR3 DNA sequence: TGTGCCAGCTCACCCCTAGCGGGGGGGCCCGAGCAGTACTTC. The chain employs TRBV18 and TRBJ2-7; 12 nucleotides align to TRBD2. The CDR3 is made up of 14 amino acids. Germline V gene lookup returns CDR1 KGHSH and CDR2 LQKENI. The V gene end was trimmed by 3 bases and the J gene end by 6 bases; junction bases not matched to a gene: 3.

The chain couples TRBV27 to TRBJ1-2; D perhaps matches TRBD1 (5 bases). The CDR3 covers 14 residues. V lost 8 bases and J 1 base, leaving 14 bases between the germline ends. Germline V lookup: CDR1 MNHEY, CDR2 SMNVEV (reference sequence). The CDR3 DNA follows: TGTGCCAGCCGATTCCGACAGAGTAACTATGGCTACACCTTC. Protein product: CASRFRQSNYGYTF.